This T cell receptor beta chain emerged from a study of circulating CD8 cells and anti-PD-1 response in melanoma. In this sample, this clonotype is large. From live CD3+CD8+TCRalphabeta+ cells, four PD-1 and/or TIGIT subsets were sorted. The QIAseq Immune Repertoire TCR panel built the libraries from roughly 15 ng of total RNA. TCRdb re-derived calls from the reads in MiXCR, one entry per CDR3 protein. The sample lists around 490 distinct CDR3 sequences; 8.5% to 12% were seen once. This TCR was recovered from a human donor with melanoma. This specimen was CD8+ T cells from PBMCs, taken at baseline or after one month of anti-PD-1 therapy (not recorded which).

The CDR3 sequence: CSAFGQGAVEQYF. The CDR3 nucleotides are TGCAGCGCCTTCGGACAGGGGGCAGTCGAGCAGTACTTC. The chain combines TRBV29-1 with TRBJ2-7; 11 bases map to TRBD1. CDR3 length: 13 residues. V gave up 7 bases and J gave up 6 bases; unmatched junction bases: 8. Per germline, CDR1 SQVTM and CDR2 ANQGSEA.